The 9 T cell receptor beta chains below were found in one sample sequenced in a study of T cells in Graves' hyperthyroidism and ophthalmopathy. Template material for amplifying TCR beta CDR3 regions consisted of RNA transcripts. TCR CDR3 underwent first-round RT-PCR with the HTBI primer set. TCRdb re-called the multiplex PCR reads with MiXCR, one entry per CDR3 protein. The table has approximately 620,000 distinct CDR3 sequences, about 14% seen once. The specimen was blood. The receptors derive from a woman aged 25 to 39 with Graves' hyperthyroidism that later progressed to Graves' ophthalmopathy.

The V and J genes are TRBV3-1 and TRBJ2-6, with TRBD1 as a possible D gene (5 bases). CDR1 and CDR2 from the germline V gene are LGHDT and YNNKEL (reference sequence). V was pared by 8 bases and J by 0 bases, with 20 bases between. CDR3 length equals 18 residues. The DNA for the CDR3 is TGTGCCAGCGCTTCCCGGGCAGGGCCCAGCTCTGGGGCCAACGTCCTGACTTTC. It is translated as CASASRAGPSSGANVLTF. The complete variable domain, with remaining parts taken from reference TRBV3-1 and TRBJ2-6, reads DTAVSQTPKYLVTQMGNDKSIKCEQNLGHDTMYWYKQDSKKFLKIMFSYNNKELIINETVPNRFSPKSPDKAHLNLHINSLELGDSAVYFCASASRAGPSSGANVLTFGAGSRLTVL.

This clonotype was counted only a few times. The genes are TRBV12-3 or TRBV12-4 and TRBJ2-7, with D possibly being TRBD1 (5 bases). Trimming shortened V by 3 bases and J by 5 bases, and 11 bases separated the two germline ends. This CDR3 spans 13 amino acids. The chain's CDR3 is CASSFPGNHEQYF. The CDR3 nucleotides read TGTGCCAGCAGTTTCCCAGGGAACCACGAGCAGTACTTC.

This clonotype was seen many times. V is TRBV5-5 and J is TRBJ2-1, with D unresolved. V lost 1 base and J lost 9, with 17 bases in between. The length of the CDR3 is 15 residues. Germline loops: CDR1 SGHKS, CDR2 YYEKEE (reference sequence). As DNA, the CDR3 is TGTGCCAGCAGCTTGACATTCGATGCCCGGGCTGAGCAGTTCTTC. It encodes CASSLTFDARAEQFF.

This clonotype was observed a single time. The chain carries TRBV2 and TRBJ1-1; a weak D match, TRBD1 (6 bases). V shed 2 bases and J shed 1 base, with 14 bases lying between them. CDR1 and CDR2 (germline): SNHLY, FYNNEI. The CDR3 is 16 amino acids. CDR3 DNA sequence: TGTGCCAGCAGTGAATTAGGGGGATCGGAGAACACTGAAGCTTTCTTT. Protein: CASSELGGSENTEAFF.

This clonotype showed up many times. V gene TRBV14 combines with J gene TRBJ2-5; D ambiguous. Germline assignment: CDR1 SGHDN and CDR2 FVKESK. The CDR3 extends over 12 amino acids. Trimming took 6 bases from V and 4 from J, leaving 9 bases between them. CDR3 protein: CASSYGGETQYF. The CDR3 nucleotides are TGTGCCAGCAGTTACGGCGGAGAGACCCAGTACTTC.

The chain carries TRBV9 and TRBJ1-4; TRBD1 might be the D (5 bases). Germline-derived CDR1 and CDR2 are SGDLS and YYNGEE. This CDR3 spans 15 amino acids. Trimming shortened V by 4 bases and J by 8 bases, and 18 bases separated the two germline ends. The CDR3 DNA reads TGTGCCAGCAGCAATACAGCGAAGGGACCAGAAAAACTGTTTTTT. Amino acid sequence: CASSNTAKGPEKLFF.

The J gene is TRBJ2-5, the V gene TRBV7-2, with 11 bases lining up with TRBD2. The CDR3 is 16 amino acids. Germline V CDR1 and CDR2: SGHTA, FQGNSA. The V gene end was trimmed by 5 bases and the J gene end by 4 bases; junction bases not matched to a gene: 9. CDR3 in amino acids: CASSLRGGLAGETQYF. In DNA, the CDR3 is TGTGCCAGCAGCCTTCGTGGCGGACTAGCGGGAGAGACCCAGTACTTC.

This clonotype was seen repeatedly, ten times or more. The chain employs TRBV4-2 and TRBJ2-7; D uncertain. Germline lookup yields CDR1 LGHNA and CDR2 YNFKEQ. V dropped 5 bases and J dropped 4 bases, with 9 bases sitting between them. This CDR3 is built from 12 residues. In DNA form, the CDR3 reads TGTGCCAGCAGCGACATCCCTTACGAGCAGTACTTC. Its translation is CASSDIPYEQYF.

This clonotype has a handful of counts. The rearrangement joins TRBV10-1 to TRBJ2-2, with D possibly matching TRBD1 (6 bases). CDR3 length: 14 amino acids. Germline CDR1 is WNHNN and CDR2 is SYGVQD (reference sequence). V shed 3 bases and J shed 5 bases, with 10 bases lying between them. The CDR3 is CASSDTGLTGELFF. In DNA, the CDR3 is TGCGCCAGCAGTGATACAGGGTTAACCGGGGAGCTGTTTTTT.